These 29 T cell receptor beta chains share one sample of origin, sequenced in a study of cytomegalovirus exposure and HLA in healthy donors. With 60 Vbeta and 13 Jbeta primers, the PCR was carried out. Sequencing used immunoSEQ multiplex PCR; TCRdb keeps in-frame clones, though not all of them. The table records some 100,000 clones, 65% to 80% of them present only once. Sequenced input: PBMCs. These receptors came from a middle-aged woman in good health and CMV-seronegative.

V and J are TRBV6-5 and TRBJ2-7, with 9 bases aligning to TRBD1. CDR1 is MNHEY, CDR2 SVGAGI, per germline. V lost 6 bases and J lost 3; bases outside the gene matches: 6. This CDR3 has 14 residues. Here the CDR3 reads CASRRGQGRYEQYF. The CDR3 nucleotides read TGTGCCAGCAGAAGGGGACAGGGCCGCTACGAGCAGTACTTC.

The chain recombines TRBV28 with TRBJ2-2; 7 bases fit TRBD2. CDR1 and CDR2 (germline): MDHEN, SYDVKM. The CDR3 spans 16 residues. After removal of 1 base from V and 5 bases from J, the junction contained 7 bases not matched to a gene. DNA for the CDR3: TGTGCCAGCAGTTTATCCTCGGGGGGAGGGACCGGGGAGCTGTTTTTT. Its protein is CASSLSSGGGTGELFF.

The sample holds a few counts of this clone. For the CDR3, the DNA is TGTGCCAGCAGTGAAGCGGAGGGGGCGGGCTCCTACGAGCAGTACTTC. Its protein is CASSEAEGAGSYEQYF. J is TRBJ2-7 and V is TRBV6-1; weak D call: TRBD1 (7 bases). Trimming took off 0 bases at V and 0 bases at J, with 12 bases between the two ends. This CDR3 comprises 16 residues. Per germline, CDR1 MNHNS and CDR2 SASEGT.

This rearrangement joins TRBV7-9 to TRBJ1-5; 8 bases are shared with TRBD1. V trimming: 4 bases; J trimming: 5 bases; junction bases outside the gene matches: 7. Germline CDR1 and CDR2: SEHNR and FQNEAQ (reference sequence). The CDR3 runs to 15 residues. CDR3 sequence (DNA): TGTGCCAGCAGCTCCGGACAGGGAGTTCATCAGCCCCAGCATTTT. Protein: CASSSGQGVHQPQHF.

V gene TRBV30 combines with J gene TRBJ2-1, with TRBD1 identical over 10 bases. The CDR3 covers 15 residues. Germline V gene data show CDR1 as GTSNPN and CDR2 as SVGIG (reference sequence). V gave up 5 bases and J gave up 7 bases; unmatched junction bases: 11. DNA for the CDR3: TGTGCCTGGGCCGGGACAGGGGCGGTTGGTAATGAGCAGTTCTTC. As protein: CAWAGTGAVGNEQFF.

The chain carries TRBV5-1 and TRBJ2-5; 7 bases are a match to TRBD1. The junction had 6 bases not matched to a gene; V was cut back by 2 bases and J by 5 bases. The germline V gene has CDR1 SGHRS and CDR2 YFSETQ. This CDR3 is built from 14 residues. In nucleotides, the CDR3 is TGCGCCAGCAGCTTCAGAGGGACAGTCGAGACCCAGTACTTC. It yields the protein CASSFRGTVETQYF.

V usage is TRBV28 and J usage is TRBJ2-2; 13 bases align to TRBD2. The junction had 6 bases not matched to a gene; V was cut back by 5 bases and J by 6 bases. This CDR3 contains 16 residues. Germline assignment: CDR1 MDHEN and CDR2 SYDVKM. The CDR3 spells CASSPLTSGRPGELFF. The CDR3 bases are TGTGCCAGCAGTCCTCTGACTAGCGGGAGGCCCGGGGAGCTGTTTTTT.

The chain joins TRBV4-3 to TRBJ2-7; TRBD1 agrees at 8 bases. Germline V gene data show CDR1 as LGHNA and CDR2 as YSLEER. CDR3 size: 15 residues. After removal of 1 base from V and 4 bases from J, the junction contained 6 bases not matched to a gene. CDR3 nucleotide sequence: TGCGCCAGCAGCCAAGTTCGGACAGGGAAGTACGAGCAGTACTTC. Protein sequence: CASSQVRTGKYEQYF.

DNA of the CDR3: TGTGCCAGCAGACAACTACCCGGGACTGGGGGATCACCCCTCCACTTT. The encoded protein is CASRQLPGTGGSPLHF. The chain is built from TRBV28 and TRBJ1-6; a possible D gene is TRBD1 (5 bases). Between the trimmed V and J ends, which lost 6 bases and 10 bases, there was a span of 22 bases. Germline CDR1 is MDHEN and CDR2 is SYDVKM. The CDR3 is 16 residues long.

The rearrangement uses TRBV6-1 and TRBJ2-7; D may be TRBD2 (6 bases). Germline values: CDR1 MNHNS, CDR2 SASEGT. V lost 1 base to trimming and J lost 2 bases, with 9 bases between them. The CDR3 is 14 residues long. The chain's CDR3 is CASSEGGRTYEQYF. Here the CDR3 DNA reads TGTGCCAGCAGTGAAGGTGGGAGGACCTACGAGCAGTACTTC.

V gene TRBV9 combines with J gene TRBJ2-1; D perhaps matches TRBD1 (8 bases). The germline CDR1 and CDR2 sequences are SGDLS and YYNGEE. Trimming removed 3 bases from V and 9 bases from J, with 19 bases in between. The CDR3 consists of 15 residues. The CDR3 region is CASSATTGEGVEQFF. The CDR3 DNA sequence: TGTGCCAGCAGCGCCACGACAGGGGAGGGTGTTGAGCAGTTCTTC.

This clone showed up just a few times. The chain couples TRBV7-9 to TRBJ2-1, with D possibly matching TRBD2 (5 bases). Deletions cut 1 base from V and 10 bases from J, with 11 bases between. CDR3 length: 13 amino acids. Germline CDR1 and CDR2: SEHNR and FQNEAQ (reference sequence). The chain's CDR3 is CASSLERAPEQFF. As DNA, the CDR3 is TGTGCCAGCAGCTTAGAGAGGGCCCCGGAGCAGTTCTTC. Supplemented by reference TRBV7-9 and TRBJ2-1, the full variable domain reads DTGVSQNPRHKITKRGQNVTFRCDPISEHNRLYWYRQTLGQGPEFLTYFQNEAQLEKSRLLSDRFSAERPKGSFSTLEIQRTEQGDSAMYLCASSLERAPEQFFGPGTRLTVL.

In this sample, this clone turned up a few times. The CDR3 here is CASRGTGRWDTQYF. The CDR3 nucleotides are TGCGCCAGCAGGGGGACAGGGAGGTGGGATACGCAGTATTTT. V and J are TRBV5-1 and TRBJ2-3, with 9 bases fitting TRBD1. After removal of 5 bases from V and 6 bases from J, the junction contained 7 bases not matched to a gene. Per germline, CDR1 SGHRS and CDR2 YFSETQ. The CDR3 contains 14 residues.

This clone was observed a handful of times. This chain joins TRBV7-2 and TRBJ2-5; 7 nucleotides align to TRBD2. The V and J ends lost 1 base and 5 bases, in that order; junction bases with no gene match: 1. Germline CDR1 and CDR2: SGHTA and FQGNSA. The CDR3 runs to 13 residues. The CDR3 is CASSLGRGETQYF. DNA of the CDR3: TGTGCCAGCAGCTTAGGGCGGGGGGAGACCCAGTACTTC.

The rearrangement links TRBV29-1 to TRBJ1-1; 9 nucleotides line up with TRBD1. Germline lookup yields CDR1 SQVTM and CDR2 ANQGSEA. The CDR3 is made up of 13 amino acids. Trimming removed 3 bases from V and 5 bases from J; junction bases left unmatched: 4. CDR3 loop: CSVDDRGETEAFF. In nucleotides, the CDR3 is TGCAGCGTTGACGACAGGGGGGAGACTGAAGCTTTCTTT.

J is TRBJ2-5 and V is TRBV19, with D possibly being TRBD1 (5 bases). The assigned J gene may be wrong: the sequence end matches TRBJ2-7 better. This CDR3 is built from 11 residues. Per germline, CDR1 LNHDA and CDR2 SQIVND (reference sequence). CDR3 in amino acids: CASSKRGEQYF. In nucleotides, the CDR3 is TGTGCCAGTAGTAAAAGGGGCGAGCAGTACTTC.

This clone turned up a few times. The chain combines TRBV13 with TRBJ2-1; TRBD2 is a possible D gene (6 bases). This CDR3 contains 15 residues. Per germline, CDR1 PRHDT and CDR2 FYEKMQ (reference sequence). Trimming stripped 4 bases from V and 4 bases from J, with 14 bases between. The CDR3 region is CASSSTGVRYNEQFF. CDR3 DNA sequence: TGTGCCAGCAGCTCGACGGGAGTAAGGTACAATGAGCAGTTCTTC.

This clone was counted a single time. This sequence joins TRBV5-1 and TRBJ2-7; D remains unclear. CDR1 and CDR2 (germline): SGHRS, YFSETQ. The V end lost 0 bases, the J end lost 6 bases, and 10 bases lay between the germline ends. The CDR3 sequence is 13 residues long. The CDR3 DNA sequence: TGCGCCAGCAGCTTGGATTGGGCAGGCGAGCAGTACTTC. It encodes CASSLDWAGEQYF.

CDR3 bases: TGTGCCTGGGCCCCCTTGGTGACTAGCGGGACGAATGAGCAGTTCTTC. This translates into CAWAPLVTSGTNEQFF. This chain links TRBV30 with TRBJ2-1; 11 bases are a match to TRBD2. Germline CDR1 GTSNPN, CDR2 SVGIG (reference sequence). There are 16 residues in the CDR3. V was clipped by 5 bases and J by 7 bases; unmatched bases: 13.

The chain carries TRBV7-3 and TRBJ2-1; D gene uncertain. V dropped 0 bases and J dropped 0 bases, with 6 bases sitting between them. Germline-derived CDR1 and CDR2 are SGHTA and FQGTGA. This CDR3 region has 15 residues. The CDR3 DNA is TGTGCCAGCAGCTTAACTGGCAGCTCCTACAATGAGCAGTTCTTC. Amino acid sequence: CASSLTGSSYNEQFF.

The chain uses TRBV5-5 and TRBJ2-1; D uncertain. Trimming removed 4 bases from V and 0 bases from J, with 11 bases in between. The CDR3 covers 15 residues. Per germline, CDR1 SGHKS and CDR2 YYEKEE (reference sequence). Written as DNA, the CDR3 is TGTGCCAGCAGCCTTCAGGCCCTCTCCTACAATGAGCAGTTCTTC. Translating gives CASSLQALSYNEQFF.

This clone was observed a handful of times. The chain combines TRBV6-4 with TRBJ2-7; TRBD1 is a possible D gene (7 bases). Looked up from germline, CDR1 is MRHNA and CDR2 is SNTAGT. The CDR3 totals 15 residues. With 6 bases removed from V and 1 base from J, the gap between germline ends came to 16 bases. The CDR3 here is CASSQRGDSSYEQYF. The DNA of the CDR3 is TGTGCCAGCAGCCAAAGGGGGGACAGTTCCTACGAGCAGTACTTC.

The chain couples TRBV29-1 to TRBJ2-7; 8 bases are a match to TRBD2. This CDR3 spans 15 amino acids. The germline CDR1 and CDR2 sequences are SQVTM and ANQGSEA. V was clipped by 3 bases and J by 4 bases; unmatched bases: 11. In DNA form, the CDR3 reads TGCAGCGTTGAGGCCAAGACAGCGGGGGCTTACGAGCAGTACTTC. Amino acids: CSVEAKTAGAYEQYF.

The V gene is TRBV5-1, the J gene TRBJ2-1, with TRBD2 as a possible D gene (6 bases). Germline CDR1 and CDR2: SGHRS and YFSETQ. Trimming shortened V by 3 bases and J by 4 bases, and 17 bases separated the two germline ends. The CDR3 totals 16 residues. The CDR3 reads CASSSMGGLDYNEQFF. The CDR3 bases are TGCGCCAGCAGCTCCATGGGAGGCCTAGATTACAATGAGCAGTTCTTC.

The rearrangement uses TRBV27 and TRBJ2-3, with 8 bases identical to TRBD1. CDR1 is MNHEY, CDR2 SMNVEV, per germline (reference sequence). The CDR3 totals 13 residues. V gave up 5 bases and J gave up 8 bases; unmatched junction bases: 6. DNA of the CDR3: TGTGCCAGCAGTCTCGGACAGGGCGGTACGCAGTATTTT. Amino acids: CASSLGQGGTQYF.

The V call is TRBV19, the J call TRBJ2-3; D perhaps matches TRBD2 (6 bases). The CDR3 is 12 residues long. Germline CDR1 and CDR2: LNHDA and SQIVND (reference sequence). Trimming removed 5 bases from V and 6 bases from J, with 9 bases in between. The CDR3 DNA sequence: TGTGCCAGTAGTTTCCTAGCGGATACGCAGTATTTT. It translates to CASSFLADTQYF.

V and J are TRBV27 and TRBJ2-5; TRBD1 aligns across 8 bases. V was pared by 3 bases and J by 6 bases, with 3 bases of the junction left unmatched. The CDR3 runs to 13 residues. In germline, CDR1 is MNHEY, CDR2 SMNVEV (reference sequence). In DNA form, the CDR3 reads TGTGCCAGCAGTTTCGACAGGGGACAGACCCAGTACTTC. Translating gives CASSFDRGQTQYF.

The genes are TRBV27 and TRBJ2-2; the match to TRBD2 covers 9 bases. Looked up from germline, CDR1 is MNHEY and CDR2 is SMNVEV (reference sequence). This CDR3 region has 15 residues. The CDR3 spells CEGERGVENTGELFF. DNA of the CDR3: TGTGAAGGTGAGCGGGGGGTCGAGAACACCGGGGAGCTGTTTTTT.

The chain carries TRBV4-2 and TRBJ2-5, with D perhaps TRBD1 (6 bases). Germline V gene sequence: CDR1 LGHNA, CDR2 YNFKEQ. With 0 bases removed from V and 5 bases from J, the gap between germline ends came to 10 bases. This CDR3 region has 14 residues. The CDR3 DNA follows: TGTGCCAGCAGCCAAGAAACAGGGAGTGAGACCCAGTACTTC. Translating it yields CASSQETGSETQYF.